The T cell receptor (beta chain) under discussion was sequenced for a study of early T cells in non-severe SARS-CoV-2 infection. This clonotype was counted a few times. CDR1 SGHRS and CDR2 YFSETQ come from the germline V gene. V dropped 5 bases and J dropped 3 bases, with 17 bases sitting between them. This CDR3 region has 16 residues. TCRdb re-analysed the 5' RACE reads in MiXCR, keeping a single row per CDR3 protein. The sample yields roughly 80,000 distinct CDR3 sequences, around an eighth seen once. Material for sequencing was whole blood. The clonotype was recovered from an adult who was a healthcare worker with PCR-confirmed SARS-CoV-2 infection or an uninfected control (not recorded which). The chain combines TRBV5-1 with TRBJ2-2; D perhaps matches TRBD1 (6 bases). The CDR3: CASRGASSADTGELFF. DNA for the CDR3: TGCGCCAGCAGGGGGGCCAGCAGCGCCGACACCGGGGAGCTGTTTTTT.